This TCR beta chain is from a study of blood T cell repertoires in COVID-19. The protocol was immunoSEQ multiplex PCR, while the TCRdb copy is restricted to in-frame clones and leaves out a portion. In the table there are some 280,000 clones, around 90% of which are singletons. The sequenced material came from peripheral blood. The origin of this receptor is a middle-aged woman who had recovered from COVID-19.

In DNA form, the CDR3 reads TGTGCCACTACTTTCGCGGGAGCTGAGACCCAGTACTTC. This codes for CATTFAGAETQYF. The V and J genes are TRBV15 and TRBJ2-5; 7 bases are shared with TRBD2. The CDR3 is 13 residues long. With 9 bases clipped from V and 5 bases from J, the junction kept 9 bases outside the gene matches. Germline CDR1 is LNHNV and CDR2 is YYDKDF (reference sequence).